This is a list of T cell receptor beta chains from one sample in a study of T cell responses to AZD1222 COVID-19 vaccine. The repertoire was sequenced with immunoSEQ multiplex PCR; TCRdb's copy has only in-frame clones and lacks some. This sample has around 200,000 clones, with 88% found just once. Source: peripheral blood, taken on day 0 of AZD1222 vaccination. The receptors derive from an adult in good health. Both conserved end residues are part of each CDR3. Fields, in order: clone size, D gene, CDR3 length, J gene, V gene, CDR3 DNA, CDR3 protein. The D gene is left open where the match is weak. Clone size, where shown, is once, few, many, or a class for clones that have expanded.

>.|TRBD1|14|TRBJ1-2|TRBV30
TGTGCCTGGAGTGTACGAAGGGGGCGCTCTGGCTACACCTTC
CAWSVRRGRSGYTF
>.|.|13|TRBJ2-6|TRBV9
TGTGCCAGCAGCGACACCGGGGCCAACGTCCTGACTTTC
CASSDTGANVLTF
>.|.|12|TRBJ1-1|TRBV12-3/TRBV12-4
TGTGCCAGCACTCCAGGGGTGGGGAGGGCTTTCTTT
CASTPGVGRAFF
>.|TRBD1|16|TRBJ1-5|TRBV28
TGTGCCAGCAGACCCCCAGGGGGGGCGGGGGAACGGCCCCAGCATTTT
CASRPPGGAGERPQHF
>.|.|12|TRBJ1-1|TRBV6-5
TGTGCCAGTACCCTTGTGAGGTCGGAGGCTTTCTTT
CASTLVRSEAFF
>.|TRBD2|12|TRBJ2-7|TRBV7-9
TGTGCCAGCAGCCGGGACTACTACGAGCAGTACTTC
CASSRDYYEQYF
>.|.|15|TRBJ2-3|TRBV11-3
TGTGCCAGCAGCTTAAACCGGGGCGAAAGGGATACGCAGTATTTT
CASSLNRGERDTQYF
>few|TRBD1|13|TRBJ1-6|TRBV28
TGTGCCGTATGGGGACAGAGGAATTCACCCCTCCACTTT
CAVWGQRNSPLHF
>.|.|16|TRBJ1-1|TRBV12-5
TGTGCTAGTGGTTTGGTAGGGGCAGGGATGAACACTGAAGCTTTCTTT
CASGLVGAGMNTEAFF
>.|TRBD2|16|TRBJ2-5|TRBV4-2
TGTGCCAGCAGCCAAGAGGGGGGGTGGGCGCAAGAGACCCAGTACTTC
CASSQEGGWAQETQYF
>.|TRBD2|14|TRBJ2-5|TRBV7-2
TGTGCCAGCAGCTACGGGACTAGCCCCCTGGCCCAGTACTTC
CASSYGTSPLAQYF
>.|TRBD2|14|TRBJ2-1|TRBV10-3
TGTGCCATCTCCTTCGGGGGGAGCGACAATGAGCAGTTCTTC
CAISFGGSDNEQFF
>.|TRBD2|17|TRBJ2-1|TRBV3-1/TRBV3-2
TGTGCCAGCAGCCACCCACTAGCGACCCAGGCCTACAATGAGCAGTTCTTC
CASSHPLATQAYNEQFF
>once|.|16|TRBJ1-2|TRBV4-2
TGTGCCAGCAGCCAAGATAGACAGGCGGGCTTCTATGGCTACACCTTC
CASSQDRQAGFYGYTF
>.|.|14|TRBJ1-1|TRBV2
TGTGCCAGCAGCGGCAGGACATCGAACACTGAAGCTTTCTTT
CASSGRTSNTEAFF
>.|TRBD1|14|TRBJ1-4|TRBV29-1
TGCAGCGTTCGGGACAGGGGTTCTAATGAAAAACTGTTTTTT
CSVRDRGSNEKLFF
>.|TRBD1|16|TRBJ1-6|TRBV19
TGTGCCAGTAGTGATGGGACAGGGGGCTTGAATTCACCCCTCCACTTT
CASSDGTGGLNSPLHF
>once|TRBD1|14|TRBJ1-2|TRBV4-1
TGCGCCAGCAGCCAAGTCACAGGGGTTTTGGGCTACACCTTC
CASSQVTGVLGYTF
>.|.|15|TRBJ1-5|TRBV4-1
TGCGCCAGCAGCCAAGAAATAGGGGCCAATCAGCCCCAGCATTTT
CASSQEIGANQPQHF
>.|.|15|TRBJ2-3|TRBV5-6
TGTGCCAGCAGCTTTTGGACTGGGCCGTTGGATACGCAGTATTTT
CASSFWTGPLDTQYF
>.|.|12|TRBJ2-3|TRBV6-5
TGTGCCAGCAGTTACCCGCAAGATACGCAGTATTTT
CASSYPQDTQYF
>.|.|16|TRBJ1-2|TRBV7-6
TGTGCCAGCAGCTTAGGGGAATCACAGGGTTACTATGGCTACACCTTC
CASSLGESQGYYGYTF
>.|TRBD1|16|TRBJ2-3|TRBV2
TGTGCCAGCAGTCCCCGGACAGGGAGGAGCACAGATACGCAGTATTTT
CASSPRTGRSTDTQYF
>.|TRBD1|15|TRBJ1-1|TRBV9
TGTGCCAGCAGCGTTTCCGGGACAGCTTACACTGAAGCTTTCTTT
CASSVSGTAYTEAFF
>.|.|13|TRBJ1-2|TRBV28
TGTGCCAGCAGGACCGTGTGGACAGCGACTACCACCTTC
CASRTVWTATTTF
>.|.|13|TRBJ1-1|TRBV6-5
TGTGCCAGCCCTAGACAGATGAACACTGAAGCTTTCTTT
CASPRQMNTEAFF
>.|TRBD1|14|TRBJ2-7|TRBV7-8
TGTGCCAGCAGCTTAGAGGCAGGGGGTGGCGAGCAGTACTTC
CASSLEAGGGEQYF
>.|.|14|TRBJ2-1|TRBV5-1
TGCGCCAGCAGCGGCGGGACAGCCTACAATGAGCAGTTCTTC
CASSGGTAYNEQFF
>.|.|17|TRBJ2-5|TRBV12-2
TGTGCAAGTCGCTCCCCTTCCTTGCGGGGGGGCTTGAAGACCCAGTACTTC
CASRSPSLRGGLKTQYF
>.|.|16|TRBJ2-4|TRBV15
TGTGCCACCAGCAGAGAAAGGGAGGGGGGTATGAACATTCAGTACTTC
CATSREREGGMNIQYF
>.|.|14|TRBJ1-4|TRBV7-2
TGTGCCAGCAGTTACAGGGCCTCTAATGAAAAACTGTTTTTT
CASSYRASNEKLFF
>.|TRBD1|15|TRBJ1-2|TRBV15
TGTGCCACCAGCCGCCAGGGGGGAACTAACTATGGCTACACCTTC
CATSRQGGTNYGYTF
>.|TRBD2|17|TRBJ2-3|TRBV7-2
TGTGCCAGCAGCTTACGGGGGACTAGCGGGGTCCCAGATACGCAGTATTTT
CASSLRGTSGVPDTQYF
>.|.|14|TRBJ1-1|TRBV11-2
TGTGCCAGCAGCCCACAACAGGGAAGGACTGAAGCTTTCTTT
CASSPQQGRTEAFF
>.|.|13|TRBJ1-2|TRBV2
TGTGCCAGCAGTGTAGGACCTCGAACGAGCTACACCTTC
CASSVGPRTSYTF
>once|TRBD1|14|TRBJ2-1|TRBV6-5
TGTGCCAGCGGGGACAGGGGGTTTTTAAATGAGCAGTTCTTC
CASGDRGFLNEQFF
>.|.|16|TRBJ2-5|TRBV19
TGTGCCAGTAGTGCAAGGGGGGGGCTCGGTCGGGAGACCCAGTACTTC
CASSARGGLGRETQYF
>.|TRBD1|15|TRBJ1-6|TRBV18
TGTGCCAGCTCACCACCGGACAGGCGGGGATCACCCCTCCACTTT
CASSPPDRRGSPLHF
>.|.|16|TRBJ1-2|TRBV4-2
TGTGCCAGCAGCCAAGCTCCAACCGGGGGCAACTATGGCTACACCTTC
CASSQAPTGGNYGYTF
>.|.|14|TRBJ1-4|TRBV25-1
TGTGCCAGCAGCATTCGACAGAGTAATGAAAAACTGTTTTTT
CASSIRQSNEKLFF
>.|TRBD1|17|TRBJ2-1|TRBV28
TGTGCCAGCAGTTTGCCGCCGGGACAGGGACGTCACAATGAGCAGTTCTTC
CASSLPPGQGRHNEQFF
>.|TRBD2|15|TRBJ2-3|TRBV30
TGTGCCTTTCTCTACGGGGGGGGTCTCACAGATACGCAGTATTTT
CAFLYGGGLTDTQYF
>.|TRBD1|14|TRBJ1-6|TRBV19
TGTGCCAGTAGTAAGACAGGGGGCCGGTCACCCCTCCACTTT
CASSKTGGRSPLHF
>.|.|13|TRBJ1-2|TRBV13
TGTGCCAGCAGCTTAGGGGGTAACTATGGCTACACCTTC
CASSLGGNYGYTF